A selection of T cell receptor beta chains follows, all from one sample in a study of T cell repertoires in cytomegalovirus infection. These receptors' targets are unknown. Via MiXCR, TCRdb re-called the reads, giving one row per CDR3 protein. The sample includes approximately 590,000 distinct CDR3 sequences, almost 40% of them seen just once. The material sequenced was cultured PBMCs, taken from culture after CMV antigen stimulation. The receptors were sampled from a human donor in good health (CMV status not recorded). Some clones in this sample may be carry-over from other donors' samples. CDR3s include the opening cysteine and the closing phenylalanine or tryptophan. The D gene is left open where the match is weak. Rows may omit the clone size; those that give it use once, few, many or a size class.

v_call,j_call,clone_size,d_call,cdr3_nt,cdr3_aa
TRBV10-3,TRBJ2-3,few,TRBD2,TGTGCCATCAGCCATACTAGCGGGGTCGACTCGCAGTATTTT,CAISHTSGVDSQYF
TRBV5-4,TRBJ2-5,NA,NA,TGTGCCAGCAGTACCCAACTAGGGGGGCACCAAGAGACCCAGTACTTC,CASSTQLGGHQETQYF
TRBV7-2,TRBJ2-5,NA,TRBD2,TGTGCCAGCAGCTTACCTCGTTACCGGGGGGATAAGACCCAGTACTTC,CASSLPRYRGDKTQYF
TRBV7-2,TRBJ1-3,many,NA,TGTGCCAGCAGCCTGATGGGGTCTGGAAACACCATATATTTT,CASSLMGSGNTIYF
TRBV7-2,TRBJ2-3,NA,TRBD2,TGTGCCAGCAGCTTAGAACGGGGGGTTAGCACAGATACGCAGTATTTT,CASSLERGVSTDTQYF
TRBV9,TRBJ2-1,NA,TRBD1,TGTGCCAGCAGCGTGGGGGACAGCTACAATGAGCAGTTCTTC,CASSVGDSYNEQFF
TRBV6-4,TRBJ2-5,NA,NA,TGTGCCAGCAGTGTGCGCAGGGGAGAGACCCAGTACTTC,CASSVRRGETQYF
TRBV5-6,TRBJ2-7,NA,TRBD2,TGTGCCAGCAGCTCTAAGCCGACTAGCGGGATCTACGAGCAGTACTTC,CASSSKPTSGIYEQYF
TRBV7-2,TRBJ2-3,many,TRBD2,TGTGCCAGCAGCTTAAATGGACTAGCGATTAATACCGATACGCAGTATTTT,CASSLNGLAINTDTQYF
TRBV9,TRBJ1-6,NA,NA,TGTGCCAGCAGCAGGAGGGGAGGCAATTCACCCCTCCACTTT,CASSRRGGNSPLHF
TRBV6-2/TRBV6-3,TRBJ2-1,NA,NA,TGTGCCAGCAGTTTCCCCCGGCTAACAGGTCTGGACAATGAGCAGTTCTTC,CASSFPRLTGLDNEQFF
TRBV7-2,TRBJ2-4,many,NA,TGTGCCAGCAGCTTGGAACTAGCCAAAAACATTCAGTACTTC,CASSLELAKNIQYF
TRBV7-2,TRBJ2-7,NA,NA,TGTGCCAGCAGCTTTGGACCCGAGGGATACGAGCAGTACTTC,CASSFGPEGYEQYF
TRBV7-9,TRBJ2-7,NA,NA,TGTGCCAGCAGCCTCGACACCCCCTCCTACGAGCAGTACTTC,CASSLDTPSYEQYF
TRBV12-3/TRBV12-4,TRBJ2-5,NA,NA,TGTGCCACCAGCCTCCGGGAGGAGACCCAGTACTTC,CATSLREETQYF
TRBV6-1,TRBJ2-1,few,NA,TGTGCCAGCAGTGAAGGGGCCTACAATGAGCAGTTCTTC,CASSEGAYNEQFF
TRBV2,TRBJ2-1,NA,TRBD2,TGTGCCAGTACCTTACTAGCGGGAGCGAATGAGCAGTTCTTC,CASTLLAGANEQFF
TRBV10-3,TRBJ1-2,NA,TRBD1,TGTGCCATCAGAGGTTCTGGGACAGCACAAAGTTATGCTAACTATGGCTACACCTTC,CAIRGSGTAQSYANYGYTF